One and the same sample provided the 29 T cell receptor beta chains below, sequenced in a study of OX40 agonist ivuxolimab in advanced cancers. The data were produced by immunoSEQ multiplex PCR, yet TCRdb's version contains in-frame clones alone and is incomplete. The sample has tens of thousands of clones, around nine tenths seen once. Sequences were derived from CD4+ or CD8+ T cells sorted from blood, sampled in a trial of the OX40 agonist ivuxolimab. The receptor set was obtained from an adult with an advanced solid tumor such as melanoma, head and neck, liver or kidney cancer.

CDR3: CASSQLGQGYEQYF. CDR3 in DNA: TGCGCCAGCAGCCAGTTGGGACAGGGGTACGAGCAGTACTTC. The chain has TRBV5-1 and TRBJ2-7; TRBD1 aligns across 10 bases. Germline assignment: CDR1 SGHRS and CDR2 YFSETQ. This CDR3 is built from 14 residues. Trimming removed 4 bases from V and 4 bases from J; junction bases left unmatched: 5.

J is TRBJ2-1 and V is TRBV7-2, with 13 nucleotides matching TRBD2. Germline V gives CDR1 SGHTA, CDR2 FQGNSA. The CDR3 length is 18 residues. V lost 5 bases and J lost 6; bases outside the gene matches: 13. In DNA form, the CDR3 reads TGTGCCAGCAGCCCACACCGACCGGGACTAGCGGGGCGCAATGAGCAGTTCTTC. Protein: CASSPHRPGLAGRNEQFF.

The chain carries TRBV11-3 and TRBJ2-7; 7 bases line up with TRBD1. There are 13 residues in the CDR3. The germline V gene encodes CDR1 SGHNT and CDR2 YENEEA. V lost 4 bases and J lost 7; bases outside the gene matches: 7. The CDR3 DNA is TGTGCCAGCAGCTCCGGACAGGCCCGAGAGCAGTACTTC. Amino acids: CASSSGQAREQYF.

The chain employs TRBV27 and TRBJ1-6, with TRBD1 as a possible D gene (5 bases). The CDR3 totals 17 residues. The germline V gene encodes CDR1 MNHEY and CDR2 SMNVEV (reference sequence). V was pared by 2 bases and J by 4 bases, with 15 bases between. The chain's CDR3 is CASSLGGGGAYNSPLHF. CDR3 DNA: TGTGCCAGCAGTTTAGGGGGGGGAGGGGCTTATAATTCACCCCTCCACTTT.

The genes are TRBV27 and TRBJ2-3, with 11 positions matching TRBD2. The germline gives CDR1 MNHEY, CDR2 SMNVEV (reference sequence). The V segment lost 7 bases and the J segment 1 base; nucleotides outside the gene matches: 7. This CDR3 contains 16 residues. CDR3 nucleotide sequence: TGTGCCAGCAACTACCTAGCGGGGGGCCGCACAGATACGCAGTATTTT. Protein product: CASNYLAGGRTDTQYF.

This clone has only one observation. V is TRBV9 and J is TRBJ1-2; no firm D call. V was cut by 0 bases and J by 4 bases, with 10 bases left in between. Germline CDR1 is SGDLS and CDR2 is YYNGEE. This CDR3 has 14 amino acids. The CDR3 protein is CASSVVPDSYGYTF. The DNA of the CDR3 is TGTGCCAGCAGCGTAGTCCCGGATAGCTATGGCTACACCTTC.

This chain joins TRBV5-1 and TRBJ2-7, with D possibly TRBD2 on 7 matching bases. V lost 1 base to trimming and J lost 5 bases, with 13 bases between them. This CDR3 has 14 residues. Germline V gene lookup returns CDR1 SGHRS and CDR2 YFSETQ. CDR3 sequence: CASSLIQGTNEQYF. In DNA, the CDR3 is TGCGCCAGCAGCTTGATCCAGGGGACTAACGAGCAGTACTTC.

This rearrangement joins TRBV11-3 to TRBJ2-3; 7 bases are shared with TRBD2. Germline assignment: CDR1 SGHNT and CDR2 YENEEA. Trimming cost V 5 bases and J 5 bases; bases outside gene matches: 13. The CDR3 loop spans 16 amino acids. CDR3 sequence: CASSPTGRGGGDTQYF. CDR3 coding DNA: TGTGCCAGCAGCCCGACCGGTAGGGGCGGGGGAGATACGCAGTATTTT.

The V gene is TRBV6-6, the J gene TRBJ2-3; D unresolved. Trimming removed 6 bases at V and 7 bases at J, with 8 bases between. Per germline, CDR1 MNHNY and CDR2 SVGAGI (reference sequence). The length of the CDR3 is 11 residues. This CDR3 is CASSSSNTQYF. The CDR3 DNA reads as TGTGCCAGCAGCTCCTCGAATACGCAGTATTTT.

The chain joins TRBV6-1 to TRBJ1-5; D gene ambiguous. The CDR3 has 16 amino acids. V shed 3 bases and J shed 0 bases, with 12 bases lying between them. Germline-derived CDR1 and CDR2 are MNHNS and SASEGT. DNA for the CDR3: TGTGCCAGCAGTGAGCAGAGTTTGTATAGCAATCAGCCCCAGCATTTT. It codes for CASSEQSLYSNQPQHF.

As to this clone: The same CDR3 is also encoded by other DNA sequences in this sample. The chain uses TRBV5-1 and TRBJ2-3; D may match TRBD1 or TRBD2 (5 bases each). Germline CDR1 and CDR2: SGHRS and YFSETQ. The CDR3 spans 13 residues. V was trimmed by 0 bases and J by 6 bases, leaving 8 bases between them. DNA of the CDR3: TGCGCCAGCAGCTTGGTTGGGACGGATACGCAGTATTTT. The encoded protein is CASSLVGTDTQYF.

This clone has just a few counts. V and J are TRBV10-2 and TRBJ1-6; TRBD1 matches at 8 bases. This CDR3 is built from 13 residues. Germline V gives CDR1 WSHSY, CDR2 SAAADI. Germline trimming cut 7 bases from V and 5 bases from J; bases unmatched to any gene: 1. CDR3 sequence: CASKTGDNSPLHF. The DNA for the CDR3 is TGCGCCAGCAAGACAGGGGATAATTCACCCCTCCACTTT.

The DNA of the CDR3 is TGTGCCAGCAGCGCGGACAGGGGTCGGCGGAGGACATATGGCTACACCTTC. As protein: CASSADRGRRRTYGYTF. This rearrangement joins TRBV7-4 to TRBJ1-2; 9 nucleotides align to TRBD1. The ends lost 5 bases at V and 5 bases at J; junction bases unmatched: 15. The CDR3 sequence is 17 residues long. Germline assignment: CDR1 SGHVT and CDR2 SQSDAQ.

The chain recombines TRBV15 with TRBJ2-3, with 8 bases fitting TRBD2. The CDR3 sequence is 13 residues long. CDR1 and CDR2 (germline): LNHNV, YYDKDF (reference sequence). Trimming cost V 1 base and J 10 bases; bases outside gene matches: 4. The CDR3, as DNA: TGTGCCACCAGCAGAGGGGGACTAGAGGCGCAGTATTTT. It yields the protein CATSRGGLEAQYF.

This clone showed up just once. The V call is TRBV9, the J call TRBJ1-3; D unresolved. This CDR3 has 14 residues. Germline V gene data show CDR1 as SGDLS and CDR2 as YYNGEE. V gave up 0 bases and J gave up 2 bases, with 6 bases separating them. The DNA for the CDR3 is TGTGCCAGCAGCGTAGCAGGAACTGGAAACACCATATATTTT. This translates into CASSVAGTGNTIYF.

The chain has TRBV28 and TRBJ2-7; D may correspond to TRBD1 or TRBD2 (5 bases each). Germline CDR1 reads MDHEN; CDR2 reads SYDVKM. The CDR3 has 13 residues. The ends were cut back, 6 bases at V and 4 bases at J, with 13 bases in the middle. The CDR3 protein is CASRGDGVYEQYF. CDR3 coding DNA: TGTGCCAGCAGGGGGGACGGAGTTTACGAGCAGTACTTC.

With respect to this clone: Its ends do not fully match the called genes, so a read error is possible. The chain carries TRBV7-9 and TRBJ2-7; 12 nucleotides line up with TRBD2. Germline-derived CDR1 and CDR2 are SEHNR and FQNEAQ (reference sequence). CDR3 size: 16 residues. In DNA form, the CDR3 reads TGTGCCGGCAGCTTAGTCCCTAGCGGGAGGGCCATCGAGCAGTACTTC. Its translation: CAGSLVPSGRAIEQYF.

The gene calls are TRBV7-6 and TRBJ2-1, with D perhaps matching TRBD2 (6 bases). Trimming took off 5 bases at V and 4 bases at J, with 9 bases between the two ends. CDR1 is SGHVS, CDR2 FNYEAQ, per germline. CDR3 length: 13 amino acids. CDR3 amino acids: CASSTGLYNEQFF. The DNA of the CDR3 is TGTGCCAGCAGCACCGGACTATACAATGAGCAGTTCTTC.

The chain has TRBV11-3 and TRBJ2-5; D gene ambiguous. V was pared by 5 bases and J by 4 bases, with 11 bases between. The CDR3 runs 13 residues. Germline V CDR1 and CDR2: SGHNT, YENEEA. The CDR3 here is CASSNSWAETQYF. In nucleotides, the CDR3 is TGTGCCAGCAGCAACAGTTGGGCAGAGACCCAGTACTTC.

The chain joins TRBV5-8 to TRBJ2-3; D might be TRBD2 (6 bases). V gave up 3 bases and J gave up 2 bases, with 10 bases separating them. The CDR3 spans 14 residues. CDR1 and CDR2 (germline): SGHTS, YDEGEE. The DNA for the CDR3 is TGTGCCAGCAGCTCCCTAGCGCCCACAGATACGCAGTATTTT. It encodes CASSSLAPTDTQYF.

The gene calls are TRBV5-1 and TRBJ2-7, with 7 positions matching TRBD1. The CDR3 covers 15 residues. Unmatched junction bases numbered 5, after V lost 0 bases and J lost 2 bases. The germline gives CDR1 SGHRS, CDR2 YFSETQ. The CDR3 region has the DNA TGCGCCAGCAGCTTGGCGGGGACAGCAACCTACGAGCAGTACTTC. Translation gives CASSLAGTATYEQYF.

CDR3 bases: TGTGCCTGGAACCCCCTAGTCTGGGGGGATACGCAGTATTTT. It codes for CAWNPLVWGDTQYF. The chain recombines TRBV30 with TRBJ2-3; D may correspond to TRBD1 or TRBD2 (5 bases each). V lost 4 bases and J 6 bases, leaving 17 bases between the germline ends. CDR3 length: 14 amino acids. CDR1 is GTSNPN, CDR2 SVGIG, per germline (reference sequence).

The V call is TRBV28, the J call TRBJ1-2, with 10 bases matching TRBD1. Unmatched junction bases numbered 11, after V lost 4 bases and J lost 3 bases. CDR1 and CDR2 (germline): MDHEN, SYDVKM. CDR3 length: 17 residues. The chain's CDR3 is CASSSEGQGSAYYGYTF. CDR3 sequence (DNA): TGTGCCAGCAGTTCAGAGGGACAGGGGTCTGCTTACTATGGCTACACCTTC.

The V gene is TRBV11-3, the J gene TRBJ2-1; TRBD2 matches 8 bases. This CDR3 is built from 15 residues. Germline V CDR1 and CDR2: SGHNT, YENEEA. Trimming took 3 bases from V and 7 from J; bases not matched to a gene: 8. CDR3 region: CASSLRLAGGNEQFF. The CDR3 coding sequence is TGTGCCAGCAGCTTGAGGCTAGCGGGTGGAAATGAGCAGTTCTTC. Variable domain in full (rest from reference TRBV11-3 and TRBJ2-1): EAGVVQSPRYKIIEKKQPVAFWCNPISGHNTLYWYLQNLGQGPELLIRYENEEAVDDSQLPKDRFSAERLKGVDSTLKIQPAELGDSAVYLCASSLRLAGGNEQFFGPGTRLTVL.

The V call is TRBV11-2, the J call TRBJ2-7, with D possibly being TRBD1 (6 bases). CDR1 and CDR2 (germline): SGHAT, FQNNGV. CDR3 length: 14 residues. V was pared by 3 bases and J by 3 bases, with 12 bases between. This chain's CDR3 is CASSFLSRGYEQYF. The DNA of the CDR3 is TGTGCCAGCAGCTTTTTGAGCAGGGGCTACGAGCAGTACTTC.

The chain recombines TRBV21-1 with TRBJ2-7; the D call in the table, TRBD2, was not verified against the DNA. TRBV21-1 is reported as a pseudogene. The CDR3 length is 16 residues. The CDR3 DNA sequence: TGTGCCAGCAGTCGTGGGTCGGGGTGCTACTCCTACGAGCAGTACTTC. This gives the protein CASSRGSGCYSYEQYF.

This CDR3 is CAINQDREGYGYTF. The CDR3 nucleotides read TGTGCCATCAATCAAGACAGGGAAGGCTATGGCTACACCTTC. The V gene is TRBV10-3, the J gene TRBJ1-2, with TRBD1 matching over 7 bases. Germline V gives CDR1 ENHRY, CDR2 SYGVKD. The CDR3 runs 14 residues. V lost 7 bases to trimming and J lost 4 bases; unmatched junction nucleotides: 9.

The chain is built from TRBV10-3 and TRBJ1-5; 9 nucleotides line up with TRBD1. Germline V gene lookup returns CDR1 ENHRY and CDR2 SYGVKD. This CDR3 has 13 amino acids. Unmatched junction bases numbered 3, after V lost 5 bases and J lost 7 bases. The CDR3 DNA reads as TGTGCCATCAGTAGGGACAGGGCACAGCCCCAGCATTTT. Translation gives CAISRDRAQPQHF.

The chain has TRBV5-1 and TRBJ2-5; 12 bases map to TRBD2. Germline V gene data show CDR1 as SGHRS and CDR2 as YFSETQ. The CDR3 contains 16 residues. The J segment lost 5 bases and the V segment lost 2 bases, leaving 7 bases of the junction unmatched. The CDR3 sequence: CASSFRTSGDGETQYF. CDR3 nucleotides: TGCGCCAGCAGCTTTAGGACTAGCGGGGACGGGGAGACCCAGTACTTC. Combining the CDR3 with reference TRBV5-1 and TRBJ2-5 gives the whole variable domain KAGVTQTPRYLIKTRGQQVTLSCSPISGHRSVSWYQQTPGQGLQFLFEYFSETQRNKGNFPGRFSGRQFSNSRSEMNVSTLELGDSALYLCASSFRTSGDGETQYFGPGTRLLVL.